Sequencing of this TCR beta chain was carried out in a study of blood T cell repertoires in COVID-19. Turning to the study itself: Material from acute and convalescent COVID-19 was sourced from the United States, Italy and Spain.

The length of the CDR3 is 16 residues. The germline V gene has CDR1 LGHNA and CDR2 YSLEER. Trimming stripped 1 base from V and 1 base from J, with 11 bases between. As processed by the authors: The assay estimated nucleated cells by amplifying reference gene primers. The assay was immunoSEQ multiplex PCR, and TCRdb's table has in-frame clones only and misses some. The D gene and trimming were derived from the DNA, and the V and J assignments and clone size from that table. The sample yields around 310,000 clones, around nine tenths seen once. This clone was recorded only once. Living in about two dozen US areas, the participants were between 18 and 89 years of age. Allocation to cohorts depended on clinical history reported by the participants.

Sequencing used PBMCs or T cells enriched from blood (not recorded which). The source is a woman aged 25 to 45 who had recovered from COVID-19. This chain links TRBV4-3 with TRBJ1-3; D call uncertain. CDR3 bases: TGCGCCAGCAGCCAAGTACGCTACCAATCTGGAAACACCATATATTTT. Encoded protein: CASSQVRYQSGNTIYF.